The clone carrying this T cell receptor (beta chain) was observed many times. TCRdb re-derived calls from the 5' RACE reads in MiXCR, one entry per CDR3 protein. The sample contains 45,000 to 75,000 distinct CDR3 sequences, about 5% of which appear only once. The V and J ends lost 7 bases and 5 bases respectively, with 8 bases between them. Germline loops: CDR1 MDHEN, CDR2 SYDVKM. The CDR3 sequence is 11 residues long. The data were obtained in a study of T cells after yellow fever vaccination. Study results and caveats: The CD4 and CD8 compartments had a small share of their clonotypes in common. Booster sampling recovered most clones from primary vaccination (about 97% CD4, approximately 90% CD8).

The rearrangement joins TRBV28 to TRBJ2-5; no clear D gene. The sample was PBMCs, either bulk or a sorted T-cell subset (CD4+, CD8+, memory, or dextramer-sorted; not recorded which), taken on the day of the yellow fever booster vaccination. The sequence was collected from a man aged 18 to 30 who received the YFV17D yellow fever vaccine. The DNA of the CDR3 is TGTGCCAGCACCGCGTGGGAGACCCAGTACTTC. It translates to CASTAWETQYF. The complete variable domain, with remaining parts taken from reference TRBV28 and TRBJ2-5, reads DVKVTQSSRYLVKRTGEKVFLECVQDMDHENMFWYRQDPGLGLRLIYFSYDVKMKEKGDIPEGYSVSREKKERFSLILESASTNQTSMYLCASTAWETQYFGPGTRLLVL.